This T cell receptor (beta chain) derives from a study of CD8 T cells in ankylosing spondylitis. MiXCR was run by TCRdb on the 5' RACE reads, yielding one entry per CDR3 protein. The sample holds fewer than 650,000 distinct CDR3 sequences; roughly 13% are singletons and the top ten take over 6.5%. General study findings and limits: Reported data indicate significant enrichment of disease-linked clones within matched ankylosing spondylitis synovial fluid. Earlier reports found some motif variants in synovial fluid and blood in reactive arthritis. What seemed typical of ankylosing spondylitis blood was a TCR beta motif built from fewer than ten highly homologous variants.

Deletions cut 0 bases from V and 2 bases from J, with 11 bases between. Germline CDR1 SGHKS, CDR2 YYEKEE (reference sequence). The length of the CDR3 is 15 residues. This clonotype has just a few counts. Its target is not known. The sequence derives from a male donor with ankylosing spondylitis. The specimen sequenced was blood, either unsorted or a sorted T cell fraction (not recorded which). The V and J genes are TRBV5-5 and TRBJ2-5, with a possible D match to TRBD2 (6 bases). This CDR3 reads CASSLEDYSQETQYF. The DNA for the CDR3 is TGTGCCAGCAGCTTGGAGGACTACTCACAAGAGACCCAGTACTTC.